This TCR beta chain was retrieved from a study of low-dose radiotherapy and immunotherapy resistance in tumors. Across the whole study: Cohort 1 was treated with 0.5 Gy per fraction at 2-week intervals, amounting to 6.5 Gy overall. The regimen for patients comprised intravenous nivolumab 240 mg every two weeks plus intravenous ipilimumab 1 mg/kg every six weeks.

The sample's time point: after trial treatment. Stated treatment: LDRT plus nivolumab, ipilimumab, low-dose cyclophosphamide and aspirin (RACIN trial). Donors, who were enrolled in a single-arm phase I dose-escalation trial, received nivolumab, ipilimumab, aspirin, low-dose cyclophosphamide and low-dose radiotherapy. Each patient who was eligible had an advanced solid tumor with no tumor-infiltrating lymphocytes. This clonotype was found many times. This CDR3 is 14 amino acids long. The germline CDR1 and CDR2 sequences are MGHRA and YSYEKL. Trimming removed 4 bases from V and 5 bases from J, with 14 bases in between. cDNA synthesis used a TRAV/TRBV-specific primer set for both chains. The TCRs were subjected to amplification over around 18 PCR cycles employing a constant-region primer in conjunction with a V-primer adapter. One entry per CDR3 protein, called by TCRdb with MiXCR from the reads. This table holds 95,000 to 100,000 distinct CDR3 sequences, around 21% found once.

The specimen was PBMCs, collected after low-dose radiotherapy plus immunotherapy. V usage is TRBV4-1 and J usage is TRBJ1-1; D gene unclear. The source is a male donor with prostate cancer. CDR3 bases: TGCGCCAGCAGCCCCGCCCTGTTGGCGACTGAAGCTTTCTTT. Amino acids: CASSPALLATEAFF.